What follows are 27 T cell receptor beta chains derived from one specimen sequenced in a study of blood T cell repertoires in COVID-19 (TCRdb year 2020). The library was obtained by the immunoSEQ multiplex PCR assay. Sourced from immuneACCESS, this table was stored by TCRdb with only in-frame sequences that have V and J called. A share of the clones is absent; for the studies checked, an unresolved V gene accounts for under half, and the remainder has no known explanation. The sample contains tens of thousands of clones, approximately 86% of them found a single time. The ten largest clones represent roughly 7.2% of the sample. Material for sequencing was peripheral blood. These TCRs come from a man between 60 and 75 years old with acute or convalescent COVID-19.

V is TRBV5-1 and J is TRBJ1-1; D is possibly TRBD1 (6 bases). Germline V CDR1 and CDR2: SGHRS, YFSETQ. The CDR3 contains 16 residues. Trimming took off 7 bases at V and 0 bases at J, with 19 bases between the two ends. The CDR3 DNA reads TGCGCCAGCTCTTACCGGGACACGTTCTTGAACACTGAAGCTTTCTTT. Its translation: CASSYRDTFLNTEAFF.

V usage is TRBV30 and J usage is TRBJ2-7, with 7 positions matching TRBD1. Trimming at V came to 3 bases and at J to 2 bases, leaving 4 bases not matched to a gene. This CDR3 contains 13 residues. Germline V gives CDR1 GTSNPN, CDR2 SVGIG (reference sequence). This CDR3 is CAWSQQGPYEQYF. The CDR3 nucleotides are TGTGCCTGGAGCCAACAGGGGCCCTACGAGCAGTACTTC. Variable domain in full (rest from reference TRBV30 and TRBJ2-7): SQTIHQWPATLVQPVGSPLSLECTVEGTSNPNLYWYRQAAGRGLQLLFYSVGIGQISSEVPQNLSASRPQDRQFILSSKKLLLSDSGFYLCAWSQQGPYEQYFGPGTRLTVT.

The J gene is TRBJ1-2, the V gene TRBV7-8; a weak D match, TRBD1 (6 bases). Per the germline V gene, CDR1 is SGHVS and CDR2 is FQNEAQ. V was pared by 2 bases and J by 6 bases, with 16 bases between. The CDR3 covers 15 residues. The CDR3 loop reads CASSLSWGTGNGYTF. The CDR3 DNA follows: TGTGCCAGCAGCTTATCCTGGGGAACAGGGAATGGCTACACCTTC. Full variable domain (outside the CDR3, taken from reference TRBV7-8 and TRBJ1-2): GAGVSQSPRYKVAKRGQDVALRCDPISGHVSLFWYQQALGQGPEFLTYFQNEAQLDKSGLPSDRFFAERPEGSVSTLKIQRTQQEDSAVYLCASSLSWGTGNGYTFGSGTRLTVV.

The CDR3 is CSATLRQRDTEAFF. The DNA of the CDR3 is TGCAGCGCCACCCTAAGACAGAGAGACACTGAAGCTTTCTTT. The V and J genes are TRBV29-1 and TRBJ1-1, with a possible D match to TRBD1 (5 bases). V lost 7 bases to trimming and J lost 3 bases, with 18 bases between them. The CDR3 has 14 amino acids. CDR1 and CDR2 from the germline V gene are SQVTM and ANQGSEA.

The genes are TRBV9 and TRBJ1-4; TRBD1 might be the D (5 bases). This CDR3 contains 13 residues. V lost 0 bases, J lost 9 bases, and 9 bases lay in between. Germline V gene lookup returns CDR1 SGDLS and CDR2 YYNGEE. The CDR3 DNA reads TGTGCCAGCAGCGTAGGGGGGGATCAAAAACTGTTTTTT. It translates to CASSVGGDQKLFF.

This clone was seen ten or more times. The V call is TRBV5-1, the J call TRBJ2-1, with 13 bases matching TRBD2. The CDR3 totals 16 residues. The V segment lost 4 bases and the J segment 7 bases; nucleotides outside the gene matches: 8. Germline-derived CDR1 and CDR2 are SGHRS and YFSETQ. The CDR3 here is CASSLQLAGGLNEQFF. CDR3 sequence (DNA): TGCGCCAGCAGCCTGCAACTAGCGGGAGGGTTAAATGAGCAGTTCTTC.

This rearrangement joins TRBV3-1 (or the pseudogene TRBV3-2) to TRBJ2-7, with a weak D call TRBD1 (6 bases). CDR3 size: 15 residues. CDR1 is LGHDT, CDR2 YNNKEL, per germline (reference sequence). The V gene lost 1 base and the J gene lost 2 bases, with 12 bases spanning the gap. The DNA for the CDR3 is TGTGCCAGCAGCCAAGCACCAGGGGCGACCTACGAGCAGTACTTC. The encoded protein is CASSQAPGATYEQYF.

The chain is built from TRBV7-6 and TRBJ2-3; unclear D gene. The CDR3 is made up of 15 amino acids. Germline loops: CDR1 SGHVS, CDR2 FNYEAQ. The germline V and J ends were trimmed by 1 base and 8 bases, with 16 bases remaining between them. DNA for the CDR3: TGTGCCAGCAGCTTAGGGTCAACCTCCACGGGTACGCAGTATTTT. Protein product: CASSLGSTSTGTQYF.

The rearrangement uses TRBV10-3 and TRBJ1-3; D is perhaps TRBD1 (6 bases). The germline V gene has CDR1 ENHRY and CDR2 SYGVKD. The V end lost 10 bases, the J end lost 2 bases, and 15 bases lay between the germline ends. The CDR3 contains 14 residues. In DNA, the CDR3 is TGTGCCACCCAAGCGGGGGCGCCTGGAAACACCATATATTTT. Its translation: CATQAGAPGNTIYF.

The rearrangement uses TRBV11-1 and TRBJ2-7; 8 nucleotides line up with TRBD2. The germline V gene encodes CDR1 SGHAT and CDR2 FQDESV (reference sequence). V lost 5 bases and J lost 4; bases outside the gene matches: 7. The CDR3 totals 14 residues. CDR3 DNA: TGTGCCAGCAGCCTACGGACTAGCCTATACGAGCAGTACTTC. Translation gives CASSLRTSLYEQYF.

This clone has a single count. The chain is built from TRBV27 and TRBJ1-6; no clear D gene. V gave up 6 bases and J gave up 9 bases, with 18 bases separating them. The CDR3 loop spans 15 amino acids. Germline lookup yields CDR1 MNHEY and CDR2 SMNVEV (reference sequence). The chain's CDR3 is CASRPPGGSTSPLHF. CDR3 bases: TGTGCCAGCAGACCTCCGGGAGGGTCAACTTCACCCCTCCACTTT.

The rearrangement uses TRBV19 and TRBJ2-7; TRBD1 matches at 8 bases. The CDR3 runs to 14 residues. V shed 5 bases, J shed 0 bases, and the junction held 3 bases outside the gene matches. Germline lookup yields CDR1 LNHDA and CDR2 SQIVND (reference sequence). DNA of the CDR3: TGTGCCAGTAGTCAGGGACAGGTCTCCTACGAGCAGTACTTC. Protein product: CASSQGQVSYEQYF.

This clone was seen more than once but under ten times. The J gene is TRBJ1-5, the V gene TRBV2; 10 bases agree with TRBD1. This CDR3 has 15 amino acids. Germline assignment: CDR1 SNHLY and CDR2 FYNNEI. Trimming took 6 bases from V and 3 from J; bases not matched to a gene: 5. CDR3 in amino acids: CASSPGQGYNQPQHF. Here the CDR3 DNA reads TGTGCCAGCAGCCCGGGACAGGGGTACAATCAGCCCCAGCATTTT.

The V call is TRBV6-5, the J call TRBJ1-2, with D uncertain. The CDR3 is made up of 14 amino acids. Trimming stripped 6 bases from V and 2 bases from J, with 13 bases between. Germline CDR1 and CDR2: MNHEY and SVGAGI. The CDR3 here is CASRVSTPNYGYTF. CDR3 in DNA: TGTGCCAGCAGGGTATCGACACCGAACTATGGCTACACCTTC.

This clone was observed once. J is TRBJ1-1 and V is TRBV5-1; a possible D gene is TRBD1 (6 bases). Trimming took off 3 bases at V and 5 bases at J, with 17 bases between the two ends. This CDR3 spans 15 amino acids. Germline CDR1 reads SGHRS; CDR2 reads YFSETQ. The CDR3: CASSWGGTGRTEAFF. The CDR3 DNA sequence: TGCGCCAGCAGCTGGGGGGGCACGGGGAGGACTGAAGCTTTCTTT.

The CDR3 sequence: CASSQEGLAAYF. The CDR3 region has the DNA TGTGCCAGCAGCCAAGAAGGGCTAGCGGCTTACTTC. The chain joins TRBV3-1 (or the pseudogene TRBV3-2) to TRBJ2-5; TRBD2 agrees at 7 bases. The CDR3 is 12 residues long. Germline CDR1 reads LGHDT; CDR2 reads YNNKEL (reference sequence). J lost 14 bases, V lost 0 bases, and 6 bases had no gene match.

The chain links TRBV19 to TRBJ1-5; a possible D gene is TRBD1 (6 bases). Germline CDR1 LNHDA, CDR2 SQIVND (reference sequence). V gave up 3 bases and J gave up 4 bases, with 13 bases separating them. The CDR3 length is 15 residues. This chain's CDR3 is CASSMGGQPNQPQHF. The CDR3 DNA is TGTGCCAGTAGTATGGGTGGACAGCCAAATCAGCCCCAGCATTTT.

The chain uses TRBV30 and TRBJ1-6; possible D gene TRBD1, 6 bases. The CDR3 is 14 amino acids. V lost 4 bases, J lost 3 bases, and 10 bases lay in between. Germline assignment: CDR1 GTSNPN and CDR2 SVGIG (reference sequence). The CDR3 DNA reads as TGTGCCTGGAAAATAGGGGGCTATAATTCACCCCTCCACTTT. It encodes CAWKIGGYNSPLHF.

The chain couples TRBV6-5 to TRBJ2-2, with TRBD2 identical over 9 bases. In germline, CDR1 is MNHEY, CDR2 SVGAGI. V lost 6 bases to trimming and J lost 1 base; unmatched junction nucleotides: 3. The CDR3 has 15 amino acids. CDR3 sequence: CASRERGVNTGELFF. As DNA, the CDR3 is TGTGCCAGCAGGGAGCGGGGGGTGAACACCGGGGAGCTGTTTTTT.

V and J are TRBV7-6 and TRBJ1-3; D uncertain. The V end lost 4 bases, the J end lost 2 bases, and 15 bases lay between the germline ends. CDR3 length equals 16 residues. CDR1 SGHVS and CDR2 FNYEAQ come from the germline V gene. CDR3 loop: CASSSSPLLTGNTIYF. The CDR3 region has the DNA TGTGCCAGCAGCTCCTCGCCACTCCTAACTGGAAACACCATATATTTT.

The chain links TRBV7-2 to TRBJ2-4; 12 nucleotides align to TRBD2. Germline V gives CDR1 SGHTA, CDR2 FQGNSA. Unmatched junction bases numbered 6, after V lost 5 bases and J lost 4 bases. The length of the CDR3 is 16 residues. In DNA form, the CDR3 reads TGTGCCAGCAGCCATCCGACTAGCGGGAGTAAAAACATTCAGTACTTC. It specifies CASSHPTSGSKNIQYF.

The chain joins TRBV7-6 to TRBJ1-3; D is possibly TRBD1 (5 bases). The germline gives CDR1 SGHVS, CDR2 FNYEAQ. The CDR3 covers 14 residues. The germline V and J ends were trimmed by 1 base and 7 bases, with 11 bases remaining between them. This CDR3 is CASSLETDLNTIYF. Here the CDR3 DNA reads TGTGCCAGCAGCTTAGAGACAGATCTTAACACCATATATTTT.

This chain uses TRBV5-1 with TRBJ1-1; D is uncertain. From germline, CDR1 is SGHRS and CDR2 YFSETQ. This CDR3 has 14 residues. V was trimmed by 1 base and J by 1 base, leaving 8 bases between them. In nucleotides, the CDR3 is TGCGCCAGCAGCTTGCTACCGGGGAACACTGAAGCTTTCTTT. Its translation is CASSLLPGNTEAFF.

The chain uses TRBV10-1 and TRBJ2-1; 7 bases match TRBD1. Germline CDR1 reads WNHNN; CDR2 reads SYGVQD (reference sequence). The CDR3 loop spans 15 amino acids. V lost 5 bases, J lost 1 base, and 5 bases stayed unmatched. The CDR3 protein is CASSLDRMSYNEQFF. The CDR3 region has the DNA TGCGCCAGCAGTTTGGACAGGATGTCCTACAATGAGCAGTTCTTC.

In DNA form, the CDR3 reads TGTGCCAGCAGCTTCGAAACAGTGAACACTGAAGCTTTCTTT. It codes for CASSFETVNTEAFF. This chain uses TRBV5-4 with TRBJ1-1; D not resolved. Germline CDR1 reads SGHNT; CDR2 reads YYREEE (reference sequence). V was clipped by 2 bases and J by 0 bases, with 8 bases between them. The CDR3 covers 14 residues.

The chain has TRBV5-1 and TRBJ2-2, with TRBD1 as a possible D gene (5 bases). Germline CDR1 SGHRS, CDR2 YFSETQ. The V end lost 4 bases, the J end lost 4 bases, and 8 bases lay between the germline ends. CDR3 length: 13 residues. The CDR3 DNA reads TGCGCCAGCAGCCGAGACAGCACCGGGGAGCTGTTTTTT. Residues: CASSRDSTGELFF.

This chain connects TRBV18 to TRBJ1-5; TRBD1 matches at 7 bases. Germline CDR1 and CDR2: KGHSH and LQKENI. J gave up 3 bases and V 3 bases, and 2 bases lay outside the gene matches. This CDR3 region has 14 residues. The CDR3 here is CASSPGQLNQPQHF. The CDR3 DNA reads as TGTGCCAGCTCACCGGGACAGCTCAATCAGCCCCAGCATTTT. Using reference TRBV18 and TRBJ1-5 for the parts outside the CDR3, the full variable domain is NAGVMQNPRHLVRRRGQEARLRCSPMKGHSHVYWYRQLPEEGLKFMVYLQKENIIDESGMPKERFSAEFPKEGPSILRIQQVVRGDSAAYFCASSPGQLNQPQHFGDGTRLSIL.